This entry concerns a single T cell receptor (beta chain). The antigen it recognizes is unknown. No much larger clone exists at a distance of one base, and base qualities are not known. The protocol used for the library was the immunoSEQ multiplex PCR assay. As for how the authors treated the data: A statistical classification framework was built to diagnose cytomegalovirus status from the catalog of TCR beta chain sequences. In TCRdb, the immuneACCESS table is reduced to in-frame sequences with V and J assigned. These tables do not hold every clone; where another copy was compared, an unresolved V gene accounts for under half, and the others remain unexplained. That table gives V, J and clone size, and the DNA gave D and trimming. The sample data list some 120,000 clones, and roughly 90% of these were observed just once. Approximately 1.3% of the sample is taken by the ten largest. This sample is drawn from a study of cytomegalovirus exposure and HLA in healthy donors listed by TCRdb under 2017. Study-level background: The 500 to 800 repertoires of the first cohort and the roughly 120 validation repertoires were produced on the same platform, according to a later analysis. In addition to the first cohort of hundreds of subjects, a separate validation cohort of some 120 different subjects was used. High-throughput TCR immunosequencing, statistical association of individual TCRs with disease status, and machine learning were combined to predict cytomegalovirus infection status. The study was designed to test whether signatures of past pathogen exposure could be identified by cataloging public T cell receptors.

The donors belonged to the validation cohort of 120 subjects, which was separate from the approximately 660-subject first cohort. The research as a whole found: All 120 or so repertoires were used to score co-occurrence in the validation cohort in a later analysis, because that analysis had no HLA typing for the cohort. In the study, around 160 TCR beta chains were listed as associated with cytomegalovirus. Subsequent analysis determined that TCRs grouped into clusters in the first cohort also showed a tendency toward co-occurrence across the 120 or so validation repertoires, and approximately 94% of cluster scores exceeded 0. Across donors, most TCR sequences were observed very rarely, whereas some public TCRs were present in many individuals. The authors suggested that the approach could potentially be extended to other disease states and immunological phenotypes. The classifier was reported to diagnose cytomegalovirus status with high specificity and sensitivity in both the original cohort and the validation cohort. A few of the identified cytomegalovirus-associated TCR beta chains were confirmed in vitro to be specific for cytomegalovirus antigens.

CDR1 and CDR2 are read off the germline V gene as SGHTA and FQGNSA. The CDR3 starts with the cysteine, ends with the phenylalanine, and has 16 residues. This entry keeps only the CDR3 DNA: 48 bases, framed from base 1. Trimming takes 5 bases off V and 0 bases off J; junction bases not matched to a gene: 8. The chain is encoded by TRBV7-2 joined to TRBJ2-3; TRBD1 fits 7 bases in the junction. Sequencing input: PBMCs. The TCR sequence derives from a man aged 25-45 years in good health and CMV-seronegative. CDR3 protein: CASSAKGQVSTDTQYF. The bases read TGTGCCAGCAGCGCCAAAGGACAGGTTAGCACAGATACGCAGTATTTT.